These 18 T cell receptor beta chains were all obtained from the same sample, sequenced in a study of high-grade serous ovarian cancer treatment subgroups. The tumor samples were collected prior to definitive surgery or chemotherapy. Profiling relied on immunoSEQ multiplex PCR, and the TCRdb table lists in-frame clones only, not all of them. The repertoire holds thousands of clones, almost 85% seen once, with around 8.6% in the top ten. Sequenced material: tumor tissue. These receptors originate from a human donor with high-grade serous ovarian cancer.

By sample share, this clone is large (0.1 to 1%). The CDR3 sequence: CASSEKSGLHNEQFF. For the CDR3, the DNA is TGTGCCAGCAGCGAGAAATCGGGACTCCACAATGAGCAGTTCTTC. V is TRBV7-6 and J is TRBJ2-1; D may be TRBD2 (6 bases). Germline loops: CDR1 SGHVS, CDR2 FNYEAQ. The ends were cut back, 5 bases at V and 5 bases at J, with 16 bases in the middle. This CDR3 region has 15 residues.

V usage is TRBV21-1 and J usage is TRBJ1-5. TRBV21-1 is flagged as a pseudogene. This CDR3 has 14 residues. CDR3 bases: TGTGCCAGCATCCGAGGGGACAGCAATCAGCCCCAGCATTTT. Its protein is CASIRGDSNQPQHF.

The chain is built from TRBV6-1 and TRBJ2-7; either TRBD1 or TRBD2 may fit D (5 bases each). Germline assignment: CDR1 MNHNS and CDR2 SASEGT. V lost 7 bases to trimming and J lost 3 bases, with 16 bases between them. The CDR3 spans 14 residues. CDR3 region: CASTRTGPGYEQYF. The CDR3 bases are TGTGCCAGCACCAGGACGGGGCCGGGCTACGAGCAGTACTTC.

The rearrangement joins TRBV2 to TRBJ1-2; D may be TRBD1 (5 bases). This CDR3 contains 12 residues. Between the trimmed V and J ends, which lost 8 bases and 5 bases, there was a span of 12 bases. Germline CDR1 reads SNHLY; CDR2 reads FYNNEI. In DNA, the CDR3 is TGTGCCAGCCGGGACGGAGAATATGGCTACACCTTC. As protein: CASRDGEYGYTF.

The genes are TRBV27 and TRBJ2-7; D may correspond to TRBD1 or TRBD2 (6 bases each). From germline, CDR1 is MNHEY and CDR2 SMNVEV (reference sequence). V shed 2 bases and J shed 7 bases, with 21 bases lying between them. This CDR3 has 16 residues. The CDR3 here is CASSLVRGPPPWEQYF. The CDR3 DNA reads TGTGCCAGCAGTTTAGTCCGGGGGCCACCCCCGTGGGAGCAGTACTTC.

The rearrangement uses TRBV6-1 and TRBJ2-5, with 7 bases matching TRBD2. Per germline, CDR1 MNHNS and CDR2 SASEGT. The CDR3 has 17 residues. V lost 3 bases, J lost 4 bases, and 14 bases stayed unmatched. CDR3 in amino acids: CASSDPLGGGIGETQYF. In DNA form, the CDR3 reads TGTGCCAGCAGTGACCCACTTGGGGGGGGGATAGGAGAGACCCAGTACTTC.

The CDR3 sequence is CASSVIAGVSDTQYF. The CDR3, as DNA: TGTGCCAGCAGTGTAATAGCGGGAGTGTCAGATACGCAGTATTTT. This rearrangement joins TRBV6-1 to TRBJ2-3; the match to TRBD2 covers 9 bases. The germline V gene encodes CDR1 MNHNS and CDR2 SASEGT. Trimming cost V 4 bases and J 4 bases; bases outside gene matches: 6. CDR3 size: 15 residues.

The chain links TRBV6-1 to TRBJ1-1; 10 bases are shared with TRBD1. V lost 3 bases to trimming and J lost 6 bases; unmatched junction nucleotides: 13. The germline V gene encodes CDR1 MNHNS and CDR2 SASEGT. This CDR3 is built from 17 residues. The CDR3 protein is CASSDGTGASRGAEAFF. CDR3 DNA: TGTGCCAGCAGTGATGGGACAGGGGCCTCCCGTGGGGCTGAAGCTTTCTTT.

The rearrangement uses TRBV5-1 and TRBJ1-4, with unresolved D. V gave up 0 bases and J gave up 5 bases, with 11 bases separating them. The germline V gene encodes CDR1 SGHRS and CDR2 YFSETQ. The CDR3 is 15 residues long. The CDR3 nucleotides read TGCGCCAGCAGCTTGGGCGCGGGGTTCAATGAAAAACTGTTTTTT. Translating gives CASSLGAGFNEKLFF.

V usage is TRBV9 and J usage is TRBJ2-7; the match to TRBD2 covers 10 bases. The CDR3 spans 14 residues. Trimming cost V 4 bases and J 3 bases; bases outside gene matches: 4. CDR1 is SGDLS, CDR2 YYNGEE, per germline. This chain's CDR3 is CASSPGLADYEQYF. The CDR3 coding sequence is TGTGCCAGCAGCCCAGGACTAGCGGACTACGAGCAGTACTTC.

The V and J genes are TRBV2 and TRBJ2-1; no definite D call. CDR3 length equals 15 residues. Germline-derived CDR1 and CDR2 are SNHLY and FYNNEI. V shed 7 bases and J shed 4 bases, with 17 bases lying between them. The CDR3 here is CASKGPLGSYNEQFF. The CDR3 coding sequence is TGTGCCAGCAAAGGCCCCCTGGGTAGTTACAATGAGCAGTTCTTC.

CDR3 bases: TGTGCCTGGAGTGATGGGGGGTCTGGTTTGATGAAGGAGAGCTCTGGAAACACCATATATTTT. Translation gives CAWSDGGSGLMKESSGNTIYF. The gene calls are TRBV30 and TRBJ1-3; TRBD1 is a possible D gene (5 bases). This CDR3 spans 21 amino acids. CDR1 is GTSNPN, CDR2 SVGIG, per germline (reference sequence). V lost 1 base and J 0 bases, leaving 28 bases between the germline ends.

The chain combines TRBV4-1 with TRBJ2-2; tentative D call: TRBD1 (6 bases). Trimming took off 4 bases at V and 7 bases at J, with 16 bases between the two ends. The CDR3 sequence is 15 residues long. Germline V lookup: CDR1 MGHRA, CDR2 YSYEKL. Written as DNA, the CDR3 is TGCGCCAGCAGCCGCGTGGCAGGGGACATCGGGGAGCTGTTTTTT. Encoded protein: CASSRVAGDIGELFF.

The chain has TRBV4-2 and TRBJ2-2; D might be TRBD2 (5 bases). Germline V gene data show CDR1 as LGHNA and CDR2 as YNFKEQ. V lost 3 bases and J lost 7, with 9 bases in between. The CDR3 contains 13 residues. DNA of the CDR3: TGTGCCAGCAGCCAGCTTGGACTCGGGGAGCTGTTTTTT. It yields the protein CASSQLGLGELFF.

The chain uses TRBV2 and TRBJ2-1; no clear D. CDR1 SNHLY and CDR2 FYNNEI come from the germline V gene. The CDR3 spans 13 residues. Trimming shortened V by 8 bases and J by 2 bases, and 10 bases separated the two germline ends. CDR3 sequence reads: CASGVGPYNEQFF. The CDR3 DNA reads TGTGCCAGCGGGGTTGGTCCCTACAATGAGCAGTTCTTC.

The V gene is TRBV5-6, the J gene TRBJ2-7, with D possibly being TRBD2 (6 bases). CDR1 and CDR2 from the germline V gene are SGHDT and YYEEEE. V lost 0 bases and J 11 bases, leaving 18 bases between the germline ends. CDR3 length equals 14 residues. The CDR3 nucleotides are TGTGCCAGCAGCTTGGCGGGCGGGGTAGTCGGGGAGTACTTC. As protein: CASSLAGGVVGEYF. The whole variable domain, filled in from reference TRBV5-6 and TRBJ2-7, reads DAGVTQSPTHLIKTRGQQVTLRCSPKSGHDTVSWYQQALGQGPQFIFQYYEEEERQRGNFPDRFSGHQFPNYSSELNVNALLLGDSALYLCASSLAGGVVGEYFGPGTRLTVT.

The chain uses TRBV27 and TRBJ2-7; weak D call: TRBD1 (5 bases). Trimming took 5 bases from V and 3 from J, leaving 14 bases between them. Germline V lookup: CDR1 MNHEY, CDR2 SMNVEV (reference sequence). The CDR3 length is 14 residues. In DNA form, the CDR3 reads TGTGCCAGCAGTCACCATATGGGGCTCTACGAGCAGTACTTC. As protein: CASSHHMGLYEQYF.

CDR3 amino acids: CASSKSRRNEKLFF. CDR3 DNA sequence: TGCGCCAGCAGTAAGAGCCGCAGAAATGAAAAACTGTTTTTT. The chain employs TRBV5-1 and TRBJ1-4; D unclear. V gave up 5 bases and J gave up 5 bases, with 13 bases separating them. The germline V gene has CDR1 SGHRS and CDR2 YFSETQ. This CDR3 spans 14 amino acids. The complete variable domain, with remaining parts taken from reference TRBV5-1 and TRBJ1-4, reads KAGVTQTPRYLIKTRGQQVTLSCSPISGHRSVSWYQQTPGQGLQFLFEYFSETQRNKGNFPGRFSGRQFSNSRSEMNVSTLELGDSALYLCASSKSRRNEKLFFGSGTQLSVL.